This T cell receptor (beta chain) originates from a study of T cell responses to AZD1222 COVID-19 vaccine. General study findings and limits: At baseline, seropositivity was found in only five or six AZD1222 recipients.

Per the germline V gene, CDR1 is SGHRS and CDR2 is YFSETQ. The CDR3 is made up of 13 amino acids. Trimming took off 0 bases at V and 4 bases at J, with 4 bases between the two ends. About this clone: Its antigen is undetermined.

The protocol was immunoSEQ multiplex PCR, while the TCRdb copy is restricted to in-frame clones and leaves out a portion. The repertoire holds 110,000 or so clones, with around 89% as singletons. Specimen: peripheral blood, collected 28 days after the second AZD1222 dose. The TCR was taken from an adult who received the AZD1222 COVID-19 vaccine. This chain uses TRBV5-1 with TRBJ2-2; D unresolved. In nucleotides, the CDR3 is TGCGCCAGCAGCTTGGATTCCACCGGGGAGCTGTTTTTT. Its translation: CASSLDSTGELFF.